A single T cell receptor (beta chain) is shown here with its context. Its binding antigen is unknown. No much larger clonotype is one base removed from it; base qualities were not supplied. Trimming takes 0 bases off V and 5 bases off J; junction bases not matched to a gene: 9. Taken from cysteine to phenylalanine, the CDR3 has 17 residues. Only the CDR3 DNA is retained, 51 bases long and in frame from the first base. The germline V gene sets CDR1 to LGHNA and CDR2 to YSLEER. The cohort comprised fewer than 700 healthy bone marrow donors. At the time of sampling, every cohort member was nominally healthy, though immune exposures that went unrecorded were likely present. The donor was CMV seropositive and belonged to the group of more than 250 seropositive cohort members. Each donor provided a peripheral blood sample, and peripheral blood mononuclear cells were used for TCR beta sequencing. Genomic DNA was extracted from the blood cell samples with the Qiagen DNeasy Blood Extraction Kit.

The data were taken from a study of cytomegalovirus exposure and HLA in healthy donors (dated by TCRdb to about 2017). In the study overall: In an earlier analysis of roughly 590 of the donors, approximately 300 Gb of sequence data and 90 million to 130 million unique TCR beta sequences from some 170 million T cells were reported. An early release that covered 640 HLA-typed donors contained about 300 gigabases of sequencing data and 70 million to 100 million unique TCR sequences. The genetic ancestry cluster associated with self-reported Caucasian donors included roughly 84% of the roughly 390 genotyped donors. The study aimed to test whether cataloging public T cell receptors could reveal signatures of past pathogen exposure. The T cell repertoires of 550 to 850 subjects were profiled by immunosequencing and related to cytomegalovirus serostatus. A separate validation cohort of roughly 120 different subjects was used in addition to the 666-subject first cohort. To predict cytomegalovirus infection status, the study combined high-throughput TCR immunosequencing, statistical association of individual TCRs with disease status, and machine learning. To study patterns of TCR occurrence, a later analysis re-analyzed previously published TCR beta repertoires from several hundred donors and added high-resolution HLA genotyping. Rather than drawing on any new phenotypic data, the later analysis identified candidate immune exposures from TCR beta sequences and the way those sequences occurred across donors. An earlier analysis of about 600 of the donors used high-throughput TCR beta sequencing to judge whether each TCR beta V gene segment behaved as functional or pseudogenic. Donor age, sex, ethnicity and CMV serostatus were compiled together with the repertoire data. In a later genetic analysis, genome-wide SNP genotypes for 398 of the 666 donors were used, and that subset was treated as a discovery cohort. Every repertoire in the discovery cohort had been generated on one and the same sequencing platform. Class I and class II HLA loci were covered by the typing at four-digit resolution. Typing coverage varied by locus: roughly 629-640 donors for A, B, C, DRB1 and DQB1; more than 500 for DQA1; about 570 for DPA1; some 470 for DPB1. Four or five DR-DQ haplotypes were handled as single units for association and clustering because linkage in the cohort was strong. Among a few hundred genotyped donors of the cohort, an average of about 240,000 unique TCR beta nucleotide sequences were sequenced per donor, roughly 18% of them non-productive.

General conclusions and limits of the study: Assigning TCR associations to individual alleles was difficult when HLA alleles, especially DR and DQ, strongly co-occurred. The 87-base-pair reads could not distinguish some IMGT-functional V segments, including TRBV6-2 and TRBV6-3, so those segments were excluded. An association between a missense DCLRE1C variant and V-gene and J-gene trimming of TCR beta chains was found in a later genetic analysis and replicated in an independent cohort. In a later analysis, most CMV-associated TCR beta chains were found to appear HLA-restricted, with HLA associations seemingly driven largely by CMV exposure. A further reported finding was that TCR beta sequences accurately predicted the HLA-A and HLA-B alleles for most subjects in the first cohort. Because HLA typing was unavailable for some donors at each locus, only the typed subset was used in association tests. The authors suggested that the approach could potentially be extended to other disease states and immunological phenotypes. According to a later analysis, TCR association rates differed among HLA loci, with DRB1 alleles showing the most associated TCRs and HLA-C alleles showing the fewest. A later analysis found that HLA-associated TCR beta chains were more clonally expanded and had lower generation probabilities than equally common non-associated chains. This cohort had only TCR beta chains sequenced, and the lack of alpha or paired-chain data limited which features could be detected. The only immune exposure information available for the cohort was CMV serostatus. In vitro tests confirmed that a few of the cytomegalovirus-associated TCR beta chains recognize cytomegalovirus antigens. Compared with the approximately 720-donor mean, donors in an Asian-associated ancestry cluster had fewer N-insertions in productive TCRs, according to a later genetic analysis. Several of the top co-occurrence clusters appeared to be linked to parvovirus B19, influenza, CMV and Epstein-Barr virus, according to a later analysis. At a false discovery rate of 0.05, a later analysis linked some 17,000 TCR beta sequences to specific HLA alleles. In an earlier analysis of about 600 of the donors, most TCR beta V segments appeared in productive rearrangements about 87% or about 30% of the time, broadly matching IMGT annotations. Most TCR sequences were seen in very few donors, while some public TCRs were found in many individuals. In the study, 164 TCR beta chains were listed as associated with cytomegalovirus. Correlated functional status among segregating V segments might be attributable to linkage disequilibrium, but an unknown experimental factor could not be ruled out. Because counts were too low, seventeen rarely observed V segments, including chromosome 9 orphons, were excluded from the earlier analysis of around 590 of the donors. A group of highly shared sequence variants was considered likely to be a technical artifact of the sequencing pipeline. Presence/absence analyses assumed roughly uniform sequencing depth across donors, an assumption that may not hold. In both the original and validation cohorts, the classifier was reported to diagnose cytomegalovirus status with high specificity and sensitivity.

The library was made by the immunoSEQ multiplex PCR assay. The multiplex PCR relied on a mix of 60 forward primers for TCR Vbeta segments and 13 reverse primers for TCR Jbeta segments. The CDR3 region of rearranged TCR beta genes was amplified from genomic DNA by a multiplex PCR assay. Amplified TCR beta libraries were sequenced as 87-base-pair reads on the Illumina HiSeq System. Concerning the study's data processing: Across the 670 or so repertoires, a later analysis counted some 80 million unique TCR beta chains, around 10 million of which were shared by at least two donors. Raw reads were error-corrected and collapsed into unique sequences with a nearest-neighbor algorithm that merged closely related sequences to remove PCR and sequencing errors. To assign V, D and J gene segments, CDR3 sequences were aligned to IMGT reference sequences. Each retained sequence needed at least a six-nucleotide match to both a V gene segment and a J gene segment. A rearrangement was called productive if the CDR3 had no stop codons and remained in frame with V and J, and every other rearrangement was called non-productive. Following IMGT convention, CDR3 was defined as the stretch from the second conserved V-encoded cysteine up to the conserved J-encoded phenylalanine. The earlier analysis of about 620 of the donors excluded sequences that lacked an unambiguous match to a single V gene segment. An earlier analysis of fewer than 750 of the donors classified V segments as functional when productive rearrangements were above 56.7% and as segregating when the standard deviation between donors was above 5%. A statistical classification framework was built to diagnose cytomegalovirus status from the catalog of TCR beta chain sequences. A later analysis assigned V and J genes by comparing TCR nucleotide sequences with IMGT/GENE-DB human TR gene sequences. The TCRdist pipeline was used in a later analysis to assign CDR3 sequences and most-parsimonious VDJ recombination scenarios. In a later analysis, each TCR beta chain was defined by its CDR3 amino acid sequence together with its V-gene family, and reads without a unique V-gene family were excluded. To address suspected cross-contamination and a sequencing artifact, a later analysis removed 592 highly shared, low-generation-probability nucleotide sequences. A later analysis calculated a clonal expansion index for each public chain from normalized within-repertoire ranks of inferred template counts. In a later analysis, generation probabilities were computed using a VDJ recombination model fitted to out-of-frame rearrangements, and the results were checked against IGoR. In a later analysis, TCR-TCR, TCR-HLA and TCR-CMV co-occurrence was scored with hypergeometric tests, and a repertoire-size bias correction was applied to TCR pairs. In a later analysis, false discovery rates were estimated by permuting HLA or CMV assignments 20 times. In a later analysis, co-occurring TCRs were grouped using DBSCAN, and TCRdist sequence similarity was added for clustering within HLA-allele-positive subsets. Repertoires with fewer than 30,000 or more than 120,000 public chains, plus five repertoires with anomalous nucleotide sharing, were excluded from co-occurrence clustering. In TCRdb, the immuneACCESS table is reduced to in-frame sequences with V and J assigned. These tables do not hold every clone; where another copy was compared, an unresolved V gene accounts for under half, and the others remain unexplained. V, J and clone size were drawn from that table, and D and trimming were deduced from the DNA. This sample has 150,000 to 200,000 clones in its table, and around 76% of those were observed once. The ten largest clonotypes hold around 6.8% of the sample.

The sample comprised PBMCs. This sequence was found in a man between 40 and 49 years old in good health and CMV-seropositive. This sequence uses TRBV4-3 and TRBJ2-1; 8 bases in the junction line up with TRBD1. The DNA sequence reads TGCGCCAGCAGCCAAGATTTCCGGACAGGGAAAAACAATGAGCAGTTCTTC. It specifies CASSQDFRTGKNNEQFF.